These T cell receptor beta chains were read from a single sample in a study of T cells in Graves' hyperthyroidism and ophthalmopathy. TCRdb processed the multiplex PCR reads anew with MiXCR; each CDR3 protein has one entry. The sample lists 340,000 or so distinct CDR3 sequences; over 20% were seen once. What was sequenced was blood. The source is a woman in her 50s with Graves' hyperthyroidism. CDR3s include the opening cysteine and the closing phenylalanine or tryptophan. Fields, in order: V gene, clone size, D gene, J gene, CDR3 DNA, CDR3 protein. D genes are given only for firm matches. Clone sizes are given selectively: once, few, many, or a class where the clone is expanded.

TRBV6-6,many,TRBD2,TRBJ2-5,TGTGCCAGCAGTTACACTCGGGGGGGCGTCGAAGAGACCCAGTACTTC,CASSYTRGGVEETQYF
TRBV28,many,TRBD1,TRBJ2-7,TGTGCCAGCACCCGGACAGGGGGCCTGAACGAGCAGTACTTC,CASTRTGGLNEQYF
TRBV20-1,many,.,TRBJ1-1,TGCAGTGCTCCGAAACCTCTCAGGGGCGCAAACACTGAAGCTTTCTTT,CSAPKPLRGANTEAFF
TRBV6-9,.,.,TRBJ2-6,TGTGCCAGCATTCTTCGGCACTCTGGGGCCAACGTCCTGACTTTC,CASILRHSGANVLTF
TRBV24-1,.,.,TRBJ2-1,TGTGCCACCAGTAATTGCAGGGGTTCCTCGCTCTACAATGAGCAGTTCTTC,CATSNCRGSSLYNEQFF
TRBV28,many,.,TRBJ1-5,TGTGCCAGCAGATCCCCGGACAGACTGAATCAGCCCCAGCATTTT,CASRSPDRLNQPQHF
TRBV25-1,.,TRBD1,TRBJ2-1,TGTGCCAGCAGTAAGGGGGCCAGATCGGCCAATGAGCAGTTCTTC,CASSKGARSANEQFF
TRBV7-9,.,TRBD2,TRBJ2-3,TGTGCCAGCAGCTTACACCCTCTAAGGCTAGCGGGGCTGAATACGCAGTATTTT,CASSLHPLRLAGLNTQYF
TRBV14,few,.,TRBJ1-1,TGTGCCAGCAGCCAAGATTGGGGATTTACTGAAGCTTTCTTT,CASSQDWGFTEAFF
TRBV13,many,TRBD1,TRBJ1-2,TGTGCCAGCAGCTACACCGGGACAGTGAACTATGGCTACACCTTC,CASSYTGTVNYGYTF
TRBV19,few,.,TRBJ1-2,TGTGCCAGTTCCAGGAATAACTATGGCTACACCTTC,CASSRNNYGYTF
TRBV19,.,.,TRBJ2-1,TGTGCCAGTAGTCCCGTCCCTCTAAGTGATGAGCAGTTCTTC,CASSPVPLSDEQFF
TRBV9,.,.,TRBJ2-7,TGTGCCAGCAGCGTAGACAGTACGACTTACGAGCAGTACTTC,CASSVDSTTYEQYF
TRBV27,.,.,TRBJ2-5,TGTGCCAGCAGTTTATTGGGGTACCAAGAGACCCAGTACTTC,CASSLLGYQETQYF
TRBV5-1,.,.,TRBJ2-7,TGCGCCAGCAGCACGCCCGTCTCTAGCGCGAGCTCCTACGAGCAGTACTTC,CASSTPVSSASSYEQYF
TRBV3-1,many,.,TRBJ2-3,TGTGCCAGCAGCCAAGATATGCTAGTCTCAGATACGCAGTATTTT,CASSQDMLVSDTQYF
TRBV20-1,.,.,TRBJ2-2,TGCAGTGTACCGTCCGGGACCGCGCTGTTTTTT,CSVPSGTALFF